These 7 T cell receptor beta chains share one sample of origin, sequenced in a study of control samples from healthy donors and cancer patients. Using immunoSEQ multiplex PCR, the repertoire was profiled, and TCRdb retains in-frame clones only, with some absent. The profile shows tens of thousands of clones, about 90% of them singletons. The sequenced sample was PBMCs. The receptors were gathered from a woman aged 45-65 years with head and neck cancer.

V gene TRBV5-1 combines with J gene TRBJ2-7, with TRBD1 as a possible D gene (6 bases). Trimming removed 1 base from V and 4 bases from J, with 12 bases in between. Germline V gives CDR1 SGHRS, CDR2 YFSETQ. The CDR3 totals 14 residues. The CDR3 here is CASSLFGQQYEQYF. DNA for the CDR3: TGCGCCAGCAGCTTGTTCGGACAGCAATACGAGCAGTACTTC.

The chain carries TRBV7-8 and TRBJ2-3, with D possibly being TRBD1 (7 bases). The ends were cut back, 5 bases at V and 5 bases at J, with 14 bases in the middle. CDR3 length: 14 amino acids. Germline V lookup: CDR1 SGHVS, CDR2 FQNEAQ. This CDR3 is CASSRGTEKDTQYF. CDR3 nucleotides: TGTGCCAGCAGCCGGGGGACAGAAAAAGATACGCAGTATTTT.

The rearrangement links TRBV28 to TRBJ1-2; 10 bases are shared with TRBD1. J gave up 6 bases and V 5 bases, and 15 bases lay outside the gene matches. Germline CDR1 is MDHEN and CDR2 is SYDVKM. This CDR3 is built from 17 residues. The CDR3 bases are TGTGCCAGCAGTGGAGCGGACAGGGGGTTGGGGTTGGATGGCTACACCTTC. Translating gives CASSGADRGLGLDGYTF.

The genes are TRBV28 and TRBJ1-1; D is uncertain. The germline CDR1 and CDR2 sequences are MDHEN and SYDVKM. The CDR3 is made up of 14 amino acids. Trimming pared 3 bases from V and 0 bases from J, leaving 8 bases between. CDR3 sequence reads: CASSFIALNTEAFF. CDR3 nucleotides: TGTGCCAGCAGTTTCATAGCCCTGAACACTGAAGCTTTCTTT.

J is TRBJ1-3 and V is TRBV2; D call uncertain. Germline CDR1 is SNHLY and CDR2 is FYNNEI. V shed 7 bases and J shed 7 bases, with 11 bases lying between them. CDR3 length: 12 amino acids. The CDR3 sequence: CASTHGSNTIYF. The CDR3, as DNA: TGTGCCAGCACCCATGGAAGTAACACCATATATTTT.

The table lists this clone with a count of one. The rearrangement joins TRBV14 to TRBJ2-1; 9 bases match TRBD1. V shed 0 bases, J shed 7 bases, and the junction held 4 bases outside the gene matches. This CDR3 contains 15 residues. Per germline, CDR1 SGHDN and CDR2 FVKESK. The CDR3 loop is CASSQEGTGPNEQFF. CDR3 nucleotides: TGTGCCAGCAGCCAAGAGGGGACAGGGCCGAATGAGCAGTTCTTC.

This clone was counted a single time. V is TRBV5-4 and J is TRBJ2-3, with 10 bases lining up with TRBD2. J gave up 1 base and V 3 bases, and 5 bases lay outside the gene matches. The germline gives CDR1 SGHNT, CDR2 YYREEE (reference sequence). The CDR3 is 16 amino acids. For the CDR3, the DNA is TGTGCCAGCAGCTCACCTACTAGCGGGGGCACAGATACGCAGTATTTT. This translates into CASSSPTSGGTDTQYF.